This is a list of T cell receptor beta chains from one sample in a study of blood T cell repertoires in COVID-19. Profiled with immunoSEQ multiplex PCR; TCRdb holds only in-frame clones, not every one. The sample carries some 300,000 clones, 75% to 90% recorded once. Sequencing input: peripheral blood. The receptors originated from a woman between 70 and 85 years old with COVID-19, enrolled during active disease. Each CDR3 is given with its conserved first and last residue. The D gene is left open where the match is weak. Only part of the rows carry a size: once, few, many, or a class if the clone is expanded.

>TRBV6-1|-|TRBJ1-2|-
TGTGCCAGCAGTGAAATTGAGGGTTGGATCTATGGCTACACCTTC
CASSEIEGWIYGYTF
>TRBV3-1/TRBV3-2|-|TRBJ1-2|-
TGTGCCAGCAGCGTTGGACGGGGGGCCTATGGCTACACCTTC
CASSVGRGAYGYTF
>TRBV6-2/TRBV6-3|-|TRBJ2-7|-
TGTGCCAGCAGTTATCCCGCAGGGCCGACCCTTACCTACGAGCAGTACTTC
CASSYPAGPTLTYEQYF
>TRBV6-2/TRBV6-3|-|TRBJ2-3|-
TGTGCCAGCAGTTACGGGTGGAGGGGCACAGATACGCAGTATTTT
CASSYGWRGTDTQYF
>TRBV5-6|-|TRBJ2-5|-
TGTGCCAGCAGCTGGAGGGACCAAGAGACCCAGTACTTC
CASSWRDQETQYF
>TRBV3-1/TRBV3-2|-|TRBJ2-5|TRBD1
TGTGCCAGCAGCCAGGGACAGGGGGCTCCCGAGACCCAGTACTTC
CASSQGQGAPETQYF
>TRBV19|-|TRBJ2-1|TRBD2
TGTGCCAGTAGTATTCATCTAGCGGGGGGGAATCAGTTCTTC
CASSIHLAGGNQFF
>TRBV28|-|TRBJ1-5|-
TGTGCCAGCAGTTTACCAGGTGGAAGCAATCAGCCCCAGCATTTT
CASSLPGGSNQPQHF
>TRBV3-1/TRBV3-2|-|TRBJ1-1|-
TGTGCCAGCAGCCACCAGTGGTCGCACACTGAAGCTTTCTTT
CASSHQWSHTEAFF
>TRBV27|-|TRBJ2-1|TRBD2
TGTGCCAGCAGTCCAACTAGCGGGACTGAACGTGAGCAGTTCTTC
CASSPTSGTEREQFF
>TRBV30|-|TRBJ1-2|TRBD1
TGTGCCTGGAGCCCGACAGGGAACCATGGCTACACCTTC
CAWSPTGNHGYTF
>TRBV6-5|-|TRBJ2-3|-
TGTGCCAGCAGTCGCGGACTATTAAGCACAGATACGCAGTATTTT
CASSRGLLSTDTQYF
>TRBV27|once|TRBJ1-2|TRBD1
TGTGCCAGCAGTCGGGGGCCGGGACAGGGTGACTATGGCTACACCTTC
CASSRGPGQGDYGYTF
>TRBV28|once|TRBJ2-7|-
TGTGCCAGCACCCTCGGCCCGGGAGAGCAGTACTTC
CASTLGPGEQYF
>TRBV9|-|TRBJ2-1|TRBD2
TGTGCCAGCAGCGCATCGGGGGGTCTTTACAATGAGCAGTTCTTC
CASSASGGLYNEQFF
>TRBV9|few|TRBJ1-1|-
TGTGCCAGCAGCGGAGAGGCGACAGTAGGACGCACTGAAGCTTTCTTT
CASSGEATVGRTEAFF
>TRBV2|few|TRBJ1-2|-
TGTGCCAGCAGCCCTCGCGGGGGGGTTAACTATGGCTACACCTTC
CASSPRGGVNYGYTF
>TRBV9|-|TRBJ2-5|-
TGTGCCAGCAGCTCCAGGGGAGAGACCCAGTACTTC
CASSSRGETQYF
>TRBV2|once|TRBJ1-2|TRBD1
TGTGCCAGCAGTAGAGGGACAGGCAGCGGCTATGGCTACACCTTC
CASSRGTGSGYGYTF
>TRBV27|few|TRBJ1-6|-
TGTGCCAGCAGTTCCGGCAGGGAGGGATATAATTCACCCCTCCACTTT
CASSSGREGYNSPLHF
>TRBV12-5|-|TRBJ1-1|-
TGTGCTAGTGGCGAAACTTATAGTACTGAAGCTTTCTTT
CASGETYSTEAFF
>TRBV4-3|-|TRBJ2-1|-
TGCGCCAGCAGCCAAGCGGGCGGGCCAATCAATGAGCAGTTCTTC
CASSQAGGPINEQFF
>TRBV6-5|-|TRBJ2-7|-
TGTGCCAGCAGCTGGACGGTTGGGAGCTCCTACGAGCAGTACTTC
CASSWTVGSSYEQYF
>TRBV5-1|-|TRBJ2-3|-
TGCGCCAGCAGCTTGGATTTCAGAGATACGCAGTATTTT
CASSLDFRDTQYF
>TRBV7-3|-|TRBJ2-3|-
TGTGCCAGCAGCTCTCCCGGTGGGGTCGCGGGGGATACGCAGTATTTT
CASSSPGGVAGDTQYF
>TRBV6-1|-|TRBJ1-5|-
TGTGCCAGCAGTGAGGGCCACCCCAATCAGCCCCAGCATTTT
CASSEGHPNQPQHF